This T cell receptor (beta chain) was retrieved from a study of glioma-infiltrating T cells. Germline CDR1 and CDR2: MNHEY and SMNVEV (reference sequence). V lost 1 base, J lost 8 bases, and 15 bases lay in between. The CDR3 length is 15 residues. Study-wide results and limits: Patients with low tissue-blood divergence carried a signature set of shared blood CDR3 motifs. Gliomas, especially low-grade, showed above-expected tissue-blood divergence; non-neoplastic patients showed below.

This clonotype was picked up many times. As yet, its antigen is unknown. The iRepertoire nested amplicon-rescue multiplex PCR amplified TCR alpha and beta CDR3s from RNA. Tissue mRNA or PBMC total RNA, roughly 100-400 ng, went into one-step reverse transcription and amplification. TCRdb ran MiXCR on the multiplex PCR reads and lists one entry per CDR3 protein. This sample has roughly 350,000 distinct CDR3 sequences; more than 35% occur once, and the top ten carry around 11%. The sequenced material came from glioma tissue, nonneoplastic brain tissue, or PBMCs (not recorded which). V and J are TRBV27 and TRBJ2-1, with D possibly TRBD1 on 6 matching bases. The clonotype was recovered from a human donor with low-grade glioma or glioblastoma, undergoing nonglioma brain surgery, or in good health (not recorded which). CDR3 loop: CASSLYRVMGDEQFF. The CDR3 region has the DNA TGTGCCAGCAGTTTATACAGGGTGATGGGGGATGAGCAGTTCTTC.